The table lists the clone carrying this T cell receptor beta chain with many counts. This record belongs to a study of regulatory T cells in long-lasting Graves disease. Building of the TCR beta libraries involved iRepertoire HTBI primers and Arm-PCR of CDR3 regions. TCRdb re-called the multiplex PCR reads with MiXCR, one entry per CDR3 protein. This table has under 300,000 distinct CDR3 sequences, about 17% appearing once. The CDR3 is made up of 18 amino acids. CDR1 and CDR2 from the germline V gene are MNHEY and SMNVEV (reference sequence). J lost 5 bases, V lost 2 bases, and 12 bases had no gene match. Time point: newly diagnosed GD, antithyroid drugs for less than 3 months. There was RNA extracted from PBMCs, and the TCR library was made from it. This sample was shared with a second study, whose subject was T cells in Graves' hyperthyroidism and ophthalmopathy.

Here the sequenced sample was peripheral blood mononuclear cells (PBMCs), taken at new diagnosis, from a patient treated with antithyroid drugs. The clonotype was recovered from a woman aged 25 to 45 with Graves disease. V and J are TRBV27 and TRBJ2-3; TRBD2 agrees at 11 bases. CDR3 sequence: CASSLLFLAGGLGDTQYF. For the CDR3, the DNA is TGTGCCAGCAGTTTACTGTTTCTAGCGGGGGGCCTTGGAGATACGCAGTATTTT.